This T cell receptor beta chain is from a study of T cells after posttransplantation cyclophosphamide. About this clone itself: Its antigen remains unidentified.

Germline V gives CDR1 LNHDA, CDR2 SQIVND (reference sequence). The CDR3 is made up of 14 amino acids. V shed 6 bases, J shed 7 bases, and the junction held 8 bases outside the gene matches. Profiled with immunoSEQ multiplex PCR; TCRdb holds only in-frame clones, not every one. In the table there are more than 15,000 clones, around 84% of which are singletons. Control samples came 1 year after myeloablative marrow transplants with methotrexate plus calcineurin inhibitor. General study points: TRB clonality was highly associated with recipient CMV seropositivity and reactivation. Later post-transplant blood repertoires were often dominated by donor CD8+ memory clones.

The sequenced sample was PBMCs, obtained after allogeneic stem cell transplant with calcineurin inhibitor and methotrexate. This receptor was identified in a female patient aged 18 to 29 who received an allogeneic stem cell transplant from an unrelated donor, was CMV-positive, and had acute and chronic GVHD. Some of these T cells may belong to the graft donor. J is TRBJ2-7 and V is TRBV19; 11 positions match TRBD2. The CDR3 protein is CASSISGRASEQYF. CDR3 nucleotide sequence: TGTGCCAGTAGCATTAGCGGGAGGGCGTCAGAGCAGTACTTC.